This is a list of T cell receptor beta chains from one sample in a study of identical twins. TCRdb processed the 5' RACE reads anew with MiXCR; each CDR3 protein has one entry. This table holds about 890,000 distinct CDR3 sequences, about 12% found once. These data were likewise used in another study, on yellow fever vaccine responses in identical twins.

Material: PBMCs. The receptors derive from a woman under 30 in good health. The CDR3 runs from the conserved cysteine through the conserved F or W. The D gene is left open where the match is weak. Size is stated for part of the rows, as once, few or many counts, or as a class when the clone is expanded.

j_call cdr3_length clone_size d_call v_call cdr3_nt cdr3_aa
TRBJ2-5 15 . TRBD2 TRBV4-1 TGCGCCAGCAGCCAAGCTAGCGGGGGGCTAGAGACCCAGTACTTC CASSQASGGLETQYF
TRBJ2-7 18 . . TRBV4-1 TGCGCCAGCAGCCAAGAAGACTGGCGGGCCCAACCCGGGTACGAGCAGTACTTC CASSQEDWRAQPGYEQYF
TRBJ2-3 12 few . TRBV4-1 TGCGCCAGCAGCCAGGCTGAAGATACGCTGTATTTT CASSQAEDTLYF
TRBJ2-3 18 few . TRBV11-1 TGTGCCAGCAGCTCCCCGGGAGTACGCCAGGGGAGCACAGATACGCAGTATTTT CASSSPGVRQGSTDTQYF
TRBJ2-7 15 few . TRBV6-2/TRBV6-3 TGTGCCAGCAGTTACACGAGCTGGGCCCCCTACGAGCAGTACTTC CASSYTSWAPYEQYF
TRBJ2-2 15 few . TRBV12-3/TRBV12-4 TGTGCCAGCAGTTTTCAGGGATTGGGCACCGGGGAGCTGTTTTTT CASSFQGLGTGELFF
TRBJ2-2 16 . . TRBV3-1 TGTGCCAGCAGCTCAACGACGGGTCGGGACACCGGGGAGCTGTTTTTT CASSSTTGRDTGELFF
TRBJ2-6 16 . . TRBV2 TGTGCCAGCAGGACATCTCCCGGGACAGGGGCCAACGTCCTGACTTTC CASRTSPGTGANVLTF
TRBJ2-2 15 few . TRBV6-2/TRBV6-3 TGTGCCAGGGGGGCAAGGGCATCGAACACCGGGGAGCTGTTTTTT CARGARASNTGELFF
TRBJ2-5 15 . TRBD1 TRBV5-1 TGCGCCAGCAGCTTTGGGACAGGGCTCCAAGAGACCCAGTACTTC CASSFGTGLQETQYF
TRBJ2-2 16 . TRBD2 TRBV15 TGTGCCACCAGCAGAGCTAGCGGGGGGGCCCACGGGGAGCTGTTTTTT CATSRASGGAHGELFF
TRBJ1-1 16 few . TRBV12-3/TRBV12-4 TGTGCCAGCAGTTTAGTGGTAGTCGGTCATTTCCGTGAAGCTTTCTTT CASSLVVVGHFREAFF
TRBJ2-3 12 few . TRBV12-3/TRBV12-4 TGTGCCAGCAGTTCTCTGGCCTATACGCAGTATTTT CASSSLAYTQYF